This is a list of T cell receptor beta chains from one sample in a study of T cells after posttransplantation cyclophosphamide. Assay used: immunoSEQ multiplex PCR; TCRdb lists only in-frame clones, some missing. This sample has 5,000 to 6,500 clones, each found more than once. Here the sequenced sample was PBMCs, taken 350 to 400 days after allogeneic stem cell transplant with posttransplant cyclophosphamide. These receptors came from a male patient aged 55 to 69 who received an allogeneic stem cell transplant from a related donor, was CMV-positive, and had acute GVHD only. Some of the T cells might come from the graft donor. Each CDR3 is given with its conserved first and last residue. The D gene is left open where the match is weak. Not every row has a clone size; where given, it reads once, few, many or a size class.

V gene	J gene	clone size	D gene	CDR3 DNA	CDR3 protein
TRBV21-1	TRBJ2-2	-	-	TGTGCCAGCAGCAAAGCAGGCGGAAGGGAACGGGGCACCGGGGAGCTGTTTTTT	CASSKAGGRERGTGELFF
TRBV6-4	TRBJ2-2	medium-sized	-	TGTGCCAGCAGCATGGAGGTTGGGACCGGGGAGCTGTTTTTT	CASSMEVGTGELFF
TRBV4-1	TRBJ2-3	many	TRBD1	TGCGCCAGCAGCCAAACCGGGACAGGGGCCTTAGATACGCAGTATTTT	CASSQTGTGALDTQYF
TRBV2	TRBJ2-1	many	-	TGTGCCAGCAGTAGACAGTGGGAGCAGTTCTTC	CASSRQWEQFF
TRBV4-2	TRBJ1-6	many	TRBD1	TGTGCCAGCAGCCCCCGGACAGGGATTAATTCACCCCTCCACTTT	CASSPRTGINSPLHF
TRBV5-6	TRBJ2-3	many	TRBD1	TGTGCCAGCAGCCGACAGGGGCTTTCATATACGCAGTATTTT	CASSRQGLSYTQYF
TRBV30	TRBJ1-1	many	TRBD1	TGTGCCACAGGGGGGAGGGATGAAGCTTTCTTT	CATGGRDEAFF
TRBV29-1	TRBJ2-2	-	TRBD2	TGCAGCGTTGGGGACGGGGGGGAATCCGGGGAGCTGTTTTTT	CSVGDGGESGELFF
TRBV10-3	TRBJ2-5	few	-	TGTGCCATCACCGATCACGACGGGGGTGAGACCCAGTACTTC	CAITDHDGGETQYF
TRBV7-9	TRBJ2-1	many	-	TGTGCCAGCAGGGAACAGGTCTATGAGCAGTTCTTC	CASREQVYEQFF
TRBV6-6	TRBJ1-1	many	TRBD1	TGTGCCAGCAGTTGGACAGGGAAGAACACTGAAGCTTTCTTT	CASSWTGKNTEAFF
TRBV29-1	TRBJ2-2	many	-	TGCAGCGTTGTCAGGGGAAACACCGGGGAGCTGTTTTTT	CSVVRGNTGELFF
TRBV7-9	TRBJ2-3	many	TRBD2	TGTGCCAGCAGCCCTACCTGGGGGCGGGAGGCCACAGATACGCAGTATTTT	CASSPTWGREATDTQYF
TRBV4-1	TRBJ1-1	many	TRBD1	TGCGCCAGCAGCCAACCCCTCGCAGGGGGCAGGAACACTGAAGCTTTCTTT	CASSQPLAGGRNTEAFF
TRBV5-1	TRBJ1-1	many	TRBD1	TGCGCCAGCACCGGACAGGACAACACTGAAGCTTTCTTT	CASTGQDNTEAFF
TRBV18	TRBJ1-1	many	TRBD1	TGTGCCAGCTCACCGACCACAGGGGACACTGAAGCTTTCTTT	CASSPTTGDTEAFF
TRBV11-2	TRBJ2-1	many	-	TGTGCCAGCAGCCCGGGACAACTTTCCTACAATGAGCAGTTCTTC	CASSPGQLSYNEQFF
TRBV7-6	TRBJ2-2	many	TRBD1	TGTGCCAGCAGCTTAGCGGTATGGGTGCGGACAGGGGGTAACACCGGGGAGCTGTTTTTT	CASSLAVWVRTGGNTGELFF
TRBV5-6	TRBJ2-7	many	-	TGTGCCAGCAGCTTGGATGGGCAGGGAATCACCTACGAGCAGTACTTC	CASSLDGQGITYEQYF
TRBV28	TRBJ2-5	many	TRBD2	TGTGCCAGCAGTTTATACGCTAGCGGGAGTTTGGAGACCCAGTACTTC	CASSLYASGSLETQYF
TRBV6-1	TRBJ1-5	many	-	TGTGCCAGCCGGACGGACACTCAGCCCCAGCATTTT	CASRTDTQPQHF
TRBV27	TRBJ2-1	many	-	TGTGCCAGCAGACCTATCGGGACCCAGGGGTACAATGAGCAGTTCTTC	CASRPIGTQGYNEQFF